Each of the 4 T cell receptor beta chains below was sequenced from the same sample in a study of T cell responses to AZD1222 COVID-19 vaccine. Some clones are missing from TCRdb's copy, which holds only in-frame ones; the method was immunoSEQ multiplex PCR. This table has around 52,000 clones, 70% to 90% appearing once. The starting material was peripheral blood, obtained on day 0 of AZD1222 vaccination. The receptors originated from an adult in good health.

The chain joins TRBV19 to TRBJ1-2; D unresolved. The CDR3 consists of 15 residues. Trimming took 4 bases from V and 8 from J, leaving 20 bases between them. Germline V CDR1 and CDR2: LNHDA, SQIVND (reference sequence). This chain's CDR3 is CASSTRAPAEKGYTF. DNA of the CDR3: TGTGCCAGTAGTACCCGGGCTCCCGCCGAGAAGGGCTACACCTTC.

The chain recombines TRBV13 with TRBJ2-7, with a weak D call TRBD2 (6 bases). The CDR3 runs 15 residues. Germline V lookup: CDR1 PRHDT, CDR2 FYEKMQ (reference sequence). V lost 6 bases, J lost 4 bases, and 19 bases lay in between. The CDR3 is CASSPGQLRGYEQYF. DNA for the CDR3: TGTGCCAGCAGTCCTGGGCAGCTCCGGGGGTACGAGCAGTACTTC.

A single count supports this clone. The chain carries TRBV6-2 or TRBV6-3 and TRBJ2-7; 7 bases agree with TRBD2. V lost 0 bases, J lost 2 bases, and 16 bases stayed unmatched. CDR1 MNHEY and CDR2 SVGEGT come from the germline V gene. This CDR3 has 19 amino acids. CDR3 bases: TGTGCCAGCAGTTACTCCACAACCTTAGCGGGTCACAATCCCTACGAGCAGTACTTC. Its protein is CASSYSTTLAGHNPYEQYF.

The chain recombines TRBV14 with TRBJ2-2; 9 positions match TRBD2. The V gene's germline CDR1 is SGHDN and CDR2 FVKESK. The junction had 6 bases not matched to a gene; V was cut back by 4 bases and J by 3 bases. CDR3 length: 16 residues. CDR3 DNA sequence: TGTGCCAGCAGCCCCTTGACTAGCGGTTACACCGGGGAGCTGTTTTTT. Encoded protein: CASSPLTSGYTGELFF.